The entry below describes one T cell receptor (beta chain). Its antigen is as yet unknown. This CDR3 has 11 residues. Germline V lookup: CDR1 MGHDK, CDR2 SYGVNS. V lost 7 bases and J 5 bases, leaving 8 bases between the germline ends. Constant-segment primers served in 5'RACE that generated TCR alpha and TCR beta cDNA libraries bearing sample barcodes and UMIs. One entry per CDR3 protein, called by TCRdb with MiXCR from the 5' RACE reads. The data show about 350,000 distinct CDR3 sequences, roughly an eighth seen once. This sample stems from a study of T-cell memory formation after mild COVID-19. The study's findings and limits: The CD4+ clones that contracted clustered mainly within CM and EM, and the CD8+ clones concentrated in EMRA.

Sample: PBMCs or a T cell subset sorted from them (not recorded which). The chain employs TRBV25-1 and TRBJ1-2; possibly TRBD1 for D (5 bases). This TCR came from a man between 18 and 35 years old who had mild COVID-19 (a few samples of this study predate the infection). Cell type and time point are not known. The CDR3 sequence: CASTGQYGYTF. As DNA, the CDR3 is TGTGCCAGCACTGGACAATATGGCTACACCTTC.